This is a list of T cell receptor beta chains from one sample in a study of blood T cell repertoires in COVID-19. Clones were read by immunoSEQ multiplex PCR, and TCRdb kept only the in-frame ones, dropping some. Of about 230,000 clones in the sample, over 65% are singletons; the top ten hold under 3%. The specimen sequenced was peripheral blood. Receptors originate from a woman aged 70-85 years with active or convalescent COVID-19. Each CDR3 is given with its conserved first and last residue. D genes are given only for firm matches.

CDR3	D	V	J
CASSQDGGYPQPQHF	NA	TRBV3-1/TRBV3-2	TRBJ1-5
CASSRLTGEWNTEAFF	TRBD1	TRBV28	TRBJ1-1
CASSLDRDRDYEQYF	TRBD1	TRBV11-2	TRBJ2-7
CASRVMDTQYF	NA	TRBV6-5	TRBJ2-3
CASSFGTIVTGELFF	NA	TRBV7-2	TRBJ2-2
CASSPTGVGETQYF	TRBD1	TRBV7-2	TRBJ2-5
CAWSFPGTVFNQPQHF	TRBD1	TRBV30	TRBJ1-5
CASSGGTQNEKLFF	NA	TRBV5-1	TRBJ1-4
CSAGGSTSGRARWYNEQFF	TRBD2	TRBV20-1	TRBJ2-1
CASSLWTTNTGELFF	NA	TRBV7-9	TRBJ2-2
CASSQDRGQGYQPQHF	TRBD1	TRBV4-2	TRBJ1-5
CASSPPSDTSYTEAFF	NA	TRBV4-2	TRBJ1-1
CSASHRGDYGYTF	NA	TRBV20-1	TRBJ1-2
CASTVRGYGYTF	NA	TRBV28	TRBJ1-2
CASSYGTSGGAANEQFF	TRBD2	TRBV9	TRBJ2-1
CASKGADSNQPQHF	TRBD1	TRBV28	TRBJ1-5
CATAGRSTDTQYF	NA	TRBV24-1	TRBJ2-3
CASSPASTYGYTF	NA	TRBV7-8	TRBJ1-2
CASSLGLAGGTDTQYF	TRBD2	TRBV5-4	TRBJ2-3
CASSLDFGTYNEQFF	NA	TRBV7-2	TRBJ2-1
CASSQDLAGGPDTQYF	TRBD2	TRBV4-3	TRBJ2-3
CASSLMYTQETQYF	NA	TRBV2	TRBJ2-5
CASSFALAGNNEQFF	TRBD2	TRBV7-2	TRBJ2-1
CASSRGWGDQSPLHF	NA	TRBV11-2	TRBJ1-6
CASSQPDRGLYGYTF	TRBD1	TRBV4-1	TRBJ1-2
CSVHRPWDRVTDTQYF	TRBD1	TRBV29-1	TRBJ2-3
CASSQDWATSGGDTDTQYF	TRBD2	TRBV4-3	TRBJ2-3
CASSFSSQGWENYEQYF	TRBD1	TRBV11-2	TRBJ2-7
CASSRASGTPYEQYF	NA	TRBV2	TRBJ2-7
CASSSGTGREAFF	TRBD1	TRBV6-5	TRBJ1-1
CASSRDRADFTGELFF	TRBD1	TRBV18	TRBJ2-2
CASSRGPYQPQHF	NA	TRBV2	TRBJ1-5
CAGEQGGGTGELFF	NA	TRBV28	TRBJ2-2
CASSYAFPGLAGNEQFF	TRBD2	TRBV5-1	TRBJ2-1
CASSLVGTGFSYSPLHF	TRBD1	TRBV7-8	TRBJ1-6
CASSYAGRNQPQHF	NA	TRBV6-5	TRBJ1-5
CASSEKGVWTEAFF	NA	TRBV10-2	TRBJ1-1
CASRLSSQYTEAFF	NA	TRBV3-1/TRBV3-2	TRBJ1-1
CASSASLWNYGYTF	NA	TRBV10-2	TRBJ1-2
CASSEDSANTGELFF	NA	TRBV2	TRBJ2-2
CASSEQANHNSPLHF	NA	TRBV19	TRBJ1-6
CASSLTGARVGELFF	NA	TRBV7-3	TRBJ2-2
CASSVRDFETQYF	NA	TRBV7-9	TRBJ2-5
CASSQRRAGANTEAFF	NA	TRBV11-2	TRBJ1-1
CASSGTSSYEQYF	TRBD2	TRBV28	TRBJ2-7
CASSRGTGANYGYTF	TRBD1	TRBV14	TRBJ1-2
CASSSGTGGSGNTIYF	NA	TRBV9	TRBJ1-3
CASSHADWGQGGETQYF	NA	TRBV5-4	TRBJ2-5
CASSKRENTEAFF	NA	TRBV5-1	TRBJ1-1
CASSQLGGATDTQYF	TRBD2	TRBV14	TRBJ2-3
CASSSPEGAYNEQFF	NA	TRBV28	TRBJ2-1
CASSFGLAGAYNEQFF	TRBD2	TRBV5-4	TRBJ2-1
CASSLLSGRNTGELFF	TRBD2	TRBV7-8	TRBJ2-2
CASSLVPSSGNTIYF	NA	TRBV7-2	TRBJ1-3
CASSQVRRNTEAFF	NA	TRBV4-1	TRBJ1-1
CASSLDRPNEQFF	NA	TRBV2	TRBJ2-1